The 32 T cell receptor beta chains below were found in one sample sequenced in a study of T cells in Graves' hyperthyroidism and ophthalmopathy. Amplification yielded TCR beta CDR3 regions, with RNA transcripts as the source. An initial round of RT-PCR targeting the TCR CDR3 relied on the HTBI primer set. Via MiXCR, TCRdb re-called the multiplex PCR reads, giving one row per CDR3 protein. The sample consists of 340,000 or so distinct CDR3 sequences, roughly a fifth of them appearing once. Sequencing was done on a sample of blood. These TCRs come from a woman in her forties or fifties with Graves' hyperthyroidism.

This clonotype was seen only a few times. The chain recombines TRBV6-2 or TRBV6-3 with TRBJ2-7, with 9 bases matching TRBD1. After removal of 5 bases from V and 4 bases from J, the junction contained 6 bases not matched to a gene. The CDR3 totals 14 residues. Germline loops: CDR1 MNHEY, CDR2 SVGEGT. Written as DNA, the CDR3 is TGTGCCAGCAGTAGGGACAGGGTAAGGTACGAGCAGTACTTC. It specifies CASSRDRVRYEQYF.

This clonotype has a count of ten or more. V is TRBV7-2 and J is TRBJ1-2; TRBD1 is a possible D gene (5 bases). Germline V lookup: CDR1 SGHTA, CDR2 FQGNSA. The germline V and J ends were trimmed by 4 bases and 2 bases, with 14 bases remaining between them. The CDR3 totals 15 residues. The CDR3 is CASSYEQARNYGYTF. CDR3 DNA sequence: TGTGCCAGCAGCTACGAACAGGCACGCAACTATGGCTACACCTTC.

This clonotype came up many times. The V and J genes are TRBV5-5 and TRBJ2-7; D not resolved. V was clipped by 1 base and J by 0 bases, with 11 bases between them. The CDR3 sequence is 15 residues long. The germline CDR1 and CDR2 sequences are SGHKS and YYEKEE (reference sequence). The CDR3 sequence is CASSLPGRNSYEQYF. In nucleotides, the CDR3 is TGTGCCAGCAGCTTGCCAGGACGCAACTCCTACGAGCAGTACTTC.

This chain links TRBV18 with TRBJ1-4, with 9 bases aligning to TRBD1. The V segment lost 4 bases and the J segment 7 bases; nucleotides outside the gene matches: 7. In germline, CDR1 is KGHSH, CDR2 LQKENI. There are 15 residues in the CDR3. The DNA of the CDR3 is TGTGCCAGCTCACTTACCGGGACAGGGACTGAAAAACTGTTTTTT. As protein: CASSLTGTGTEKLFF.

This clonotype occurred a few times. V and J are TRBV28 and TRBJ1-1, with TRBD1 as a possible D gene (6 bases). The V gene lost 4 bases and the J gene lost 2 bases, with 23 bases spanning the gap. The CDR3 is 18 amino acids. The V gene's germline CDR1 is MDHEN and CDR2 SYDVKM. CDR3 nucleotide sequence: TGTGCCAGCAGTTCTTCTATCCCGACAGGCAGGTCAAACACTGAAGCTTTCTTT. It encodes CASSSSIPTGRSNTEAFF.

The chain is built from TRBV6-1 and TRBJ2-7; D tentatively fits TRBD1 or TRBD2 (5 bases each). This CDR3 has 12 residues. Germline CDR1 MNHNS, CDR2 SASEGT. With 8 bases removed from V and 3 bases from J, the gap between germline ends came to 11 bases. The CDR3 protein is CASSGPVYEQYF. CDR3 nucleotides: TGTGCCAGCTCGGGACCTGTCTACGAGCAGTACTTC.

The CDR3 sequence is CAISDIATAVSYEQYF. The CDR3 nucleotides are TGTGCCATCAGTGACATTGCTACAGCAGTCTCCTACGAGCAGTACTTC. The gene calls are TRBV10-3 and TRBJ2-7; D not certain. There are 16 residues in the CDR3. V lost 3 bases to trimming and J lost 0 bases, with 15 bases between them. Germline loops: CDR1 ENHRY, CDR2 SYGVKD.

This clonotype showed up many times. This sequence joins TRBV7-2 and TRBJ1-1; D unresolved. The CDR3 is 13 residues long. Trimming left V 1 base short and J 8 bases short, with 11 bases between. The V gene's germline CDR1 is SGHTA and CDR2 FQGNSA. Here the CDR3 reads CASSLVLGSEAFF. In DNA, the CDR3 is TGTGCCAGCAGCTTAGTTCTGGGGTCCGAAGCTTTCTTT.

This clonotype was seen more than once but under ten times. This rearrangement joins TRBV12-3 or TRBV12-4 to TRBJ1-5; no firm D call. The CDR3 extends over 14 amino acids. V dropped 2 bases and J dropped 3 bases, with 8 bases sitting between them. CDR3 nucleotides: TGTGCCAGCAGTTTAACACGATACAATCAGCCCCAGCATTTT. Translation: CASSLTRYNQPQHF.

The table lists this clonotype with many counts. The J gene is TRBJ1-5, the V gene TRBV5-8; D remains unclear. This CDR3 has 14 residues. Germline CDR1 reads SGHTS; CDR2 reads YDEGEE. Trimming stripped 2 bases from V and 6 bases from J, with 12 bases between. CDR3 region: CASSLRGWGQPQHF. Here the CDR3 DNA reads TGTGCCAGCAGCTTACGGGGATGGGGTCAGCCCCAGCATTTT. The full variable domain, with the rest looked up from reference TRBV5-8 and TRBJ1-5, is EAGVTQSPTHLIKTRGQQATLRCSPISGHTSVYWYQQALGLGLQFLLWYDEGEERNRGNFPPRFSGRQFPNYSSELNVNALELEDSALYLCASSLRGWGQPQHFGDGTRLSIL.

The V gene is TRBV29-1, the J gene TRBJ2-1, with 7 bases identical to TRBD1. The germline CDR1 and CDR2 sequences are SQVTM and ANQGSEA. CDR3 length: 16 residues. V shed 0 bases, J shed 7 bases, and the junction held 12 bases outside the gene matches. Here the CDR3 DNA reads TGCAGCGTTGAAGAGGACAGGAGATTTAGAGGTAATGAGCAGTTCTTC. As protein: CSVEEDRRFRGNEQFF.

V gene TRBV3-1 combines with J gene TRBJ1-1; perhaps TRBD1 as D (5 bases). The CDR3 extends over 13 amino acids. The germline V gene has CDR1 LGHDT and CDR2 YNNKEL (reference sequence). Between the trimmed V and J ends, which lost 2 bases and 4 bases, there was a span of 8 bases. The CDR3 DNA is TGTGCCAGCAGCCAACAGGGCGGCACTGAAGCTTTCTTT. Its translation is CASSQQGGTEAFF.

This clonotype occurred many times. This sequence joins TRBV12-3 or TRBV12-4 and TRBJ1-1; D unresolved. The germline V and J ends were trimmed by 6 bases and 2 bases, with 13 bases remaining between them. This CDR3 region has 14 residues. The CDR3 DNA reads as TGTGCCAGCAGCCGTGACGGGATAAACACTGAAGCTTTCTTT. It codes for CASSRDGINTEAFF.

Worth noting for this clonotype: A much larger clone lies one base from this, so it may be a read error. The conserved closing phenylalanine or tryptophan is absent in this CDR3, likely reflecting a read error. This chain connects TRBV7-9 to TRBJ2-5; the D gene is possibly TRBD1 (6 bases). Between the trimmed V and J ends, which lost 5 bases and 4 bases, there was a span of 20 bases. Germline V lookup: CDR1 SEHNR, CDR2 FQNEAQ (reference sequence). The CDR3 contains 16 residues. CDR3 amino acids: CASSLMGAGPGETQYL. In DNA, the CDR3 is TGTGCCAGCAGCCTCATGGGGGCGGGCCCGGGAGAGACCCAGTACCTC.

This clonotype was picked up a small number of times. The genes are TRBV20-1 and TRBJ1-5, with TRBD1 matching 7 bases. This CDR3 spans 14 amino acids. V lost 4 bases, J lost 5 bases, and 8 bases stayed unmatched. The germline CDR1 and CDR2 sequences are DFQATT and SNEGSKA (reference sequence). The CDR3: CSATPRQGHQPQHF. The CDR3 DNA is TGCAGTGCTACCCCCAGACAGGGCCATCAGCCCCAGCATTTT.

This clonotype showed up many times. The CDR3 DNA reads as TGTGCCAGCACCCAGAGACAGAACACTGAAGCTTTCTTT. It codes for CASTQRQNTEAFF. The genes are TRBV2 and TRBJ1-1; D is uncertain. Germline-derived CDR1 and CDR2 are SNHLY and FYNNEI. Trimming removed 7 bases at V and 1 base at J, with 10 bases between. This CDR3 region has 13 residues.

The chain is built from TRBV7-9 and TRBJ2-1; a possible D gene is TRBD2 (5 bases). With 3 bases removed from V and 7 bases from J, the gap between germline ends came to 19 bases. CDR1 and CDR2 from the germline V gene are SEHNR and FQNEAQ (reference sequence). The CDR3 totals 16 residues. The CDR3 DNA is TGTGCCAGCAGCTTGGGAAGGAGGAGTAAATGGAATGAGCAGTTCTTC. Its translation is CASSLGRRSKWNEQFF.

The CDR3 sequence: CASGPYEQYF. The DNA of the CDR3 is TGTGCCAGCGGACCCTACGAGCAGTACTTC. J is TRBJ2-7 and V is TRBV2; D unresolved. The ends were cut back, 8 bases at V and 2 bases at J, with 4 bases in the middle. Germline assignment: CDR1 SNHLY and CDR2 FYNNEI. The CDR3 contains 10 residues.

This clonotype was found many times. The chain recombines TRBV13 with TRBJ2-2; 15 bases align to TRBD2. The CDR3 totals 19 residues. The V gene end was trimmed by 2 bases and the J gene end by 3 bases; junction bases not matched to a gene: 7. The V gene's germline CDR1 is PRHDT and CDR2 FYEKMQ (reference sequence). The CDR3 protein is CASSLTGLAGGPYTGELFF. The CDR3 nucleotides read TGTGCCAGCAGCTTAACAGGACTAGCGGGAGGGCCGTACACCGGGGAGCTGTTTTTT.

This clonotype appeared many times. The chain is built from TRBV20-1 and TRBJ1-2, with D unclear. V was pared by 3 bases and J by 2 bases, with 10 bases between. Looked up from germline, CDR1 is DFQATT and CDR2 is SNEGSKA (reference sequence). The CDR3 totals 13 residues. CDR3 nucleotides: TGCAGTGCTAGCGCCCCGGACAACTATGGCTACACCTTC. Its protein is CSASAPDNYGYTF.

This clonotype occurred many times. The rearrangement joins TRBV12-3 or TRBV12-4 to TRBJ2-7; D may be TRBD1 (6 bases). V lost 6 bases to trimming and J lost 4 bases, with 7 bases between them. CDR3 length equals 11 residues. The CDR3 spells CASSTGYEQYF. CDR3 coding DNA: TGTGCCAGCAGCACAGGGTACGAGCAGTACTTC.

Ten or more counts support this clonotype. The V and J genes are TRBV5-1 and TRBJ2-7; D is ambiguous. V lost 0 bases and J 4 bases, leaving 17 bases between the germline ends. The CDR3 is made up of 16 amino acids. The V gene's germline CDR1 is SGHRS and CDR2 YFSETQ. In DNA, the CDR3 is TGCGCCAGCAGCTTGGCCTTGGCAGGCAGCCGGTACGAGCAGTACTTC. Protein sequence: CASSLALAGSRYEQYF.

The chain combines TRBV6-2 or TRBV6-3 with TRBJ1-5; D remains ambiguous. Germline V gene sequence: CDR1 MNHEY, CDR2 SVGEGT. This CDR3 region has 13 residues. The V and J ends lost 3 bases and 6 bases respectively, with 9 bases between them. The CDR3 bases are TGTGCCAGCAGTTATTCGGAGGTTCAGCCCCAGCATTTT. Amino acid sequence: CASSYSEVQPQHF.

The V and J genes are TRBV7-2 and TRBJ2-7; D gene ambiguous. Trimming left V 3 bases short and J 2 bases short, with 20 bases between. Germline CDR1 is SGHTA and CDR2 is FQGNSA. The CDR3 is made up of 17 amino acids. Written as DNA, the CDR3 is TGTGCCAGCAGCTTGATGGAGATTCTGAGTCAAACCTACGAGCAGTACTTC. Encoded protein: CASSLMEILSQTYEQYF.

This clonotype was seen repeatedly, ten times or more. The CDR3 loop reads CASSSGLLAGGPDEQFF. For the CDR3, the DNA is TGCGCCAGCAGCTCCGGACTTTTAGCGGGGGGGCCCGATGAGCAGTTCTTC. The rearrangement links TRBV5-1 to TRBJ2-1; the match to TRBD2 covers 11 bases. This CDR3 has 17 residues. CDR1 and CDR2 (germline): SGHRS, YFSETQ. V gave up 3 bases and J gave up 8 bases; unmatched junction bases: 13.

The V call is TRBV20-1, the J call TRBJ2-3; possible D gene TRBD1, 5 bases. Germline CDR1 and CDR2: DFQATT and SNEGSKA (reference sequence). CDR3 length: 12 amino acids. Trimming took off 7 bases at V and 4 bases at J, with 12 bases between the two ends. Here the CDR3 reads CSVNRRPDTQYF. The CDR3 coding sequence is TGCAGTGTTAACAGGCGGCCAGATACGCAGTATTTT.

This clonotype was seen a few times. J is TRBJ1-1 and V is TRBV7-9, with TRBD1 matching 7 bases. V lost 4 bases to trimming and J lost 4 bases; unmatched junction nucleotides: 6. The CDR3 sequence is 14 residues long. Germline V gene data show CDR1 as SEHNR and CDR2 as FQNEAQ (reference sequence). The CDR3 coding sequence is TGTGCCAGCAGCTCGGTGGACAGGCCCACTGAAGCTTTCTTT. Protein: CASSSVDRPTEAFF.

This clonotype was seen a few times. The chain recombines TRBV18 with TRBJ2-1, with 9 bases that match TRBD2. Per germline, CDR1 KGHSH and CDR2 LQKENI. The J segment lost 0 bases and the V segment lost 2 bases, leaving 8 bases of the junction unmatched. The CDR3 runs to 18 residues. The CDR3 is CASSPGRLAASSYNEQFF. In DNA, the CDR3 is TGTGCCAGCTCACCAGGGCGACTAGCGGCGAGCTCCTACAATGAGCAGTTCTTC. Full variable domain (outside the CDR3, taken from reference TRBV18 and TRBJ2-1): NAGVMQNPRHLVRRRGQEARLRCSPMKGHSHVYWYRQLPEEGLKFMVYLQKENIIDESGMPKERFSAEFPKEGPSILRIQQVVRGDSAAYFCASSPGRLAASSYNEQFFGPGTRLTVL.

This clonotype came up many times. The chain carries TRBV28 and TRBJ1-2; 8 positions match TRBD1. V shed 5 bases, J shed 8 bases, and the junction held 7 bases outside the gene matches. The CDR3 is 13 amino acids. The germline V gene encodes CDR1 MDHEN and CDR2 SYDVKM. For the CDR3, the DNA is TGTGCCAGCAGTCTTTCAGGGGGCCGAGGCTACACCTTC. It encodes CASSLSGGRGYTF.

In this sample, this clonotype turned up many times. The CDR3: CSASGGAGAFF. The CDR3 nucleotides are TGCAGTGCTTCAGGCGGGGCAGGGGCTTTCTTT. This chain uses TRBV20-1 with TRBJ1-1, with D perhaps matching TRBD1 (5 bases). The CDR3 sequence is 11 residues long. V shed 5 bases and J shed 11 bases, with 15 bases lying between them. Germline values: CDR1 DFQATT, CDR2 SNEGSKA (reference sequence).

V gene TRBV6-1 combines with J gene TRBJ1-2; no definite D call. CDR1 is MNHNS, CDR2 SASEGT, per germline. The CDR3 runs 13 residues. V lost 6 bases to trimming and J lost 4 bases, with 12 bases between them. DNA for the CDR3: TGTGCCAGCAGCCCCGCGGACTTCTATGGCTACACCTTC. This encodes CASSPADFYGYTF.

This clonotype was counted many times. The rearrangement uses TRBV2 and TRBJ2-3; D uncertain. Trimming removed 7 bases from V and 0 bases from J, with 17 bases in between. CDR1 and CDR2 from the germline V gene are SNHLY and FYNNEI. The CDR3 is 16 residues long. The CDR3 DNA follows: TGTGCCAGCAAAGTGGGCCAGGTAGAGAGCACAGATACGCAGTATTTT. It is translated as CASKVGQVESTDTQYF.